These 2 T cell receptor beta chains originate from one sample sequenced in a study of T-cell reconstitution after alpha-beta-depleted transplantation in children (dated by TCRdb to about 2016). The time point tag for this specimen amounts to: day 60 (about 2 months) after transplantation. Per the publication, the treatment or condition label means: allogeneic hematopoietic cell transplantation with graft depleted of TCRalphabeta T cells and CD19 B cells. The library was prepared using PCR. Sequencing used an Illumina HiSeq 2500. Molecular barcoding was employed in the preparation of TCR libraries, with unique molecular identifiers being used to normalize TCRbeta repertoire quantification. TCRdb itself trimmed the public reads at Q25 with fastp, ran MiXCR and retained productive beta chains. Rows with one shared CDR3 protein collapse into an entry with the most common genes and DNA. The sample table holds some 48,000 distinct CDR3 sequences, of which more than 5% were seen once. The ten largest clones capture 30% of the sample.

Sequences were derived from PBMCs, mostly from graft donor cells, sampled 60 days after TCRalphabeta/CD19-depleted stem cell transplant. The receptor source for this set is a female patient between 2 and 15 years old who had a stem cell transplant for aplastic anemia, so the T cells may come from the graft donor.

This clonotype was detected ten times or more. This chain joins TRBV7-9 and TRBJ2-7, with D maybe TRBD2 (6 bases). V lost 6 bases and J lost 6, with 12 bases in between. Germline V gene lookup returns CDR1 SEHNR and CDR2 FQNEAQ (reference sequence). The CDR3 sequence is 12 residues long. CDR3 amino acids: CASRRGDLEQYF. The CDR3 coding sequence is TGTGCCAGCAGGCGCGGGGACCTCGAGCAGTACTTC.

This clonotype was counted many times. The chain's CDR3 is CASSPRDGYEQYF. CDR3 bases: TGCGCCAGCAGCCCCCGGGACGGGTACGAGCAGTACTTC. This chain joins TRBV5-1 and TRBJ2-7; D may match TRBD1 or TRBD2 (5 bases each). Germline CDR1 SGHRS, CDR2 YFSETQ. The CDR3 length is 13 residues. The ends were cut back, 4 bases at V and 4 bases at J, with 12 bases in the middle.